The rows below give T cell receptor beta chains drawn from one sample of a study of CD8+ T cells in alopecia areata. The repertoire was sequenced with immunoSEQ multiplex PCR; TCRdb's copy has only in-frame clones and lacks some. The sample carries approximately 210,000 clones, approximately 72% recorded once. The sequencing here drew on CD4+ T cells sorted from blood, taken at approximately week 42, from a patient treated with tofacitinib. These receptors all stem from a human donor with alopecia areata. The CDR3 runs from the conserved cysteine through the conserved F or W. Fields, in order: J gene, D gene, clone size, V gene, CDR3 DNA, CDR3 protein. D genes are given only for firm matches. Clone size is shown for a subset of rows, as once, few, many or a class of expanded clone.

J gene: TRBJ2-7; D gene: TRBD2; clone size: -; V gene: TRBV9; CDR3 DNA: TGTGCCAGCAGCCCAACTAGCGGGGGGGCCCGGAGCTCCTACGAGCAGTACTTC; CDR3 protein: CASSPTSGGARSSYEQYF
J gene: TRBJ1-6; D gene: TRBD1; clone size: -; V gene: TRBV2; CDR3 DNA: TGTGCCAGCAGAAGATTAAGACAGGGCGGAAATTCACCCCTCCACTTT; CDR3 protein: CASRRLRQGGNSPLHF
J gene: TRBJ1-1; D gene: -; clone size: -; V gene: TRBV7-2; CDR3 DNA: TGTGCCAGCAGCTTTGGGGGGGTGTACCCGTACGGAGCTTTCTTT; CDR3 protein: CASSFGGVYPYGAFF
J gene: TRBJ2-3; D gene: -; clone size: -; V gene: TRBV5-4; CDR3 DNA: TGTGCCAGCAGCTTTCCCGAGGGTAGGGGCAATGAGGATACGCAGTATTTT; CDR3 protein: CASSFPEGRGNEDTQYF
J gene: TRBJ2-2; D gene: -; clone size: few; V gene: TRBV29-1; CDR3 DNA: TGCAGCGTTGGCCGCTCGACGGAAACCGGGGAGCTGTTTTTT; CDR3 protein: CSVGRSTETGELFF
J gene: TRBJ2-5; D gene: -; clone size: -; V gene: TRBV7-9; CDR3 DNA: TGTGCCAGCAGCTCGAACGGCGTGAGGGAGACCCAGTACTTC; CDR3 protein: CASSSNGVRETQYF
J gene: TRBJ1-1; D gene: -; clone size: -; V gene: TRBV27; CDR3 DNA: TGTGCCAGCAGTTTATATTTCCAGGGAAACACTGAAGCTTTCTTT; CDR3 protein: CASSLYFQGNTEAFF
J gene: TRBJ1-5; D gene: -; clone size: -; V gene: TRBV5-6; CDR3 DNA: TGTGCCAGCAGCCGACGGAGCAATCAGCCCCAGCATTTT; CDR3 protein: CASSRRSNQPQHF
J gene: TRBJ1-6; D gene: -; clone size: -; V gene: TRBV27; CDR3 DNA: TGTGCCAGCACTGAGCCAGGTTCACCCCTCCACTTT; CDR3 protein: CASTEPGSPLHF
J gene: TRBJ2-3; D gene: TRBD2; clone size: few; V gene: TRBV5-1; CDR3 DNA: TGCGCCAGCAGCAGAAGCGGGGAGAGCACAGATACGCAGTATTTT; CDR3 protein: CASSRSGESTDTQYF
J gene: TRBJ2-7; D gene: -; clone size: -; V gene: TRBV6-1; CDR3 DNA: TGTGCCAGCAGAGTAAACCCAGGGCGGATCTACGAGCAGTACTTC; CDR3 protein: CASRVNPGRIYEQYF
J gene: TRBJ2-7; D gene: TRBD2; clone size: -; V gene: TRBV9; CDR3 DNA: TGTGCCAGCAGCCCTAGCGGGGAGCACACCTACCTTGTAGTAGGGGAGCAGTACTTC; CDR3 protein: CASSPSGEHTYLVVGEQYF
J gene: TRBJ2-6; D gene: -; clone size: -; V gene: TRBV29-1; CDR3 DNA: TGCAGCGTTGGAGAGGGGGCTGGGGCCAACGTCCTGACTTTC; CDR3 protein: CSVGEGAGANVLTF
J gene: TRBJ2-2; D gene: TRBD2; clone size: -; V gene: TRBV10-2; CDR3 DNA: TGCGCCAGCAGTCTAGCGGGGCCGAACACCGGGGAGCTGTTTTTT; CDR3 protein: CASSLAGPNTGELFF
J gene: TRBJ2-5; D gene: -; clone size: -; V gene: TRBV5-1; CDR3 DNA: TGCGCCAGCAGCTCCGACAATCAAGAGACCCAGTACTTC; CDR3 protein: CASSSDNQETQYF
J gene: TRBJ2-3; D gene: TRBD1; clone size: -; V gene: TRBV5-6; CDR3 DNA: TGTGCCAGCAGAGGGACAGCGAGAATCACAGATACGCAGTATTTT; CDR3 protein: CASRGTARITDTQYF
J gene: TRBJ2-3; D gene: -; clone size: once; V gene: TRBV4-3; CDR3 DNA: TGCGCCAGCAGCCACGGGGGACGCACAGATACGCAGTATTTT; CDR3 protein: CASSHGGRTDTQYF
J gene: TRBJ1-2; D gene: TRBD1; clone size: -; V gene: TRBV18; CDR3 DNA: TGTGCCAGCTCACCGGACAGGGTCAACTATGGCTACACCTTC; CDR3 protein: CASSPDRVNYGYTF
J gene: TRBJ1-2; D gene: TRBD1; clone size: -; V gene: TRBV2; CDR3 DNA: TGTGCCATTGGACCCTTCGGGACAGGCCGGGGCACCTTC; CDR3 protein: CAIGPFGTGRGTF
J gene: TRBJ1-2; D gene: -; clone size: few; V gene: TRBV7-8; CDR3 DNA: TGTGCCAGCAGCCGTTCCTCGGGGGCATGGAATGGCTACACCTTC; CDR3 protein: CASSRSSGAWNGYTF
J gene: TRBJ1-6; D gene: -; clone size: once; V gene: TRBV28; CDR3 DNA: TGTGCCAGCAGTTTAACAGATTCACCCCTCCACTTT; CDR3 protein: CASSLTDSPLHF
J gene: TRBJ1-2; D gene: -; clone size: few; V gene: TRBV2; CDR3 DNA: TGTGCCAGCAGTGAAAGGCAGCTTTATGGCTACACCTTC; CDR3 protein: CASSERQLYGYTF
J gene: TRBJ1-5; D gene: -; clone size: few; V gene: TRBV7-2; CDR3 DNA: TGTGCCAGCAGCTCGCAGACAGCGGACAATCAGCCCCAGCATTTT; CDR3 protein: CASSSQTADNQPQHF
J gene: TRBJ2-2; D gene: -; clone size: -; V gene: TRBV6-1; CDR3 DNA: TGTGCCATCAAGGGGTCATCGCACACCGGGGAGCTGTTTTTT; CDR3 protein: CAIKGSSHTGELFF
J gene: TRBJ2-1; D gene: -; clone size: -; V gene: TRBV2; CDR3 DNA: TGTGCCAGCAGTGGTGAATCCTACAATGAGCAGTTCTTC; CDR3 protein: CASSGESYNEQFF
J gene: TRBJ2-5; D gene: TRBD2; clone size: -; V gene: TRBV7-6; CDR3 DNA: TGTGCCAGCAGCCCACTAGCGGGGGGTGGAGAGACCCAGTACTTC; CDR3 protein: CASSPLAGGGETQYF
J gene: TRBJ2-1; D gene: TRBD2; clone size: -; V gene: TRBV4-1; CDR3 DNA: TGCGCCAGCAGCCCCTCGGGACTAACCTACAATGAGCAGTTCTTC; CDR3 protein: CASSPSGLTYNEQFF
J gene: TRBJ2-5; D gene: -; clone size: -; V gene: TRBV15; CDR3 DNA: TGTGCCACCAGCCCCGGGACCAAGGAAAAGCAGTACTTC; CDR3 protein: CATSPGTKEKQYF
J gene: TRBJ2-3; D gene: -; clone size: -; V gene: TRBV29-1; CDR3 DNA: TGCAGCGTTGTTGGCACCTACACAGATACGCAGTATTTT; CDR3 protein: CSVVGTYTDTQYF
J gene: TRBJ2-5; D gene: -; clone size: few; V gene: TRBV15; CDR3 DNA: TGTGCCACCAGCAGTTTGGGTCCGTCGGAGACCCAGTACTTC; CDR3 protein: CATSSLGPSETQYF
J gene: TRBJ1-1; D gene: -; clone size: once; V gene: TRBV5-1; CDR3 DNA: TGCGCCAGCAGCTCTGACAATTTGAACACTGAAGCTTTCTTT; CDR3 protein: CASSSDNLNTEAFF
J gene: TRBJ1-1; D gene: -; clone size: once; V gene: TRBV5-6; CDR3 DNA: TGTGCCAGCAGCTCGAGGGGCACTGAAGCTTTCTTT; CDR3 protein: CASSSRGTEAFF
J gene: TRBJ1-6; D gene: -; clone size: -; V gene: TRBV10-3; CDR3 DNA: TGTGCCATCAGCCCAGGAGGATCCCTCCACTTT; CDR3 protein: CAISPGGSLHF
J gene: TRBJ2-3; D gene: TRBD2; clone size: -; V gene: TRBV5-1; CDR3 DNA: TGCGCCAGCAGCACCTCGGGACTAGCCACAGATACGCAGTATTTT; CDR3 protein: CASSTSGLATDTQYF
J gene: TRBJ1-6; D gene: -; clone size: few; V gene: TRBV10-3; CDR3 DNA: TGTGCCATCACCCAGCAGGCGGTCAATCATTCACCCCTCCACTTT; CDR3 protein: CAITQQAVNHSPLHF
J gene: TRBJ2-5; D gene: TRBD2; clone size: -; V gene: TRBV7-6; CDR3 DNA: TGTGCCAGCAGCTGGGGGGGAGAGACCCAGTACTTC; CDR3 protein: CASSWGGETQYF
J gene: TRBJ2-5; D gene: -; clone size: -; V gene: TRBV2; CDR3 DNA: TGTGCCAGCAGTGAACACACCCAAGAGACCCAGTACTTC; CDR3 protein: CASSEHTQETQYF
J gene: TRBJ2-1; D gene: -; clone size: once; V gene: TRBV7-9; CDR3 DNA: TGTGCCAGCAGCTTAGTGGTTCTCCGGGTTAAAGATGAGCAGTTCTTC; CDR3 protein: CASSLVVLRVKDEQFF
J gene: TRBJ2-4; D gene: TRBD2; clone size: -; V gene: TRBV7-2; CDR3 DNA: TGTGCCAGCAGCCGGGGACTAGCGGGGGGCGGCATTCAGTACTTC; CDR3 protein: CASSRGLAGGGIQYF
J gene: TRBJ1-1; D gene: TRBD1; clone size: -; V gene: TRBV2; CDR3 DNA: TGTGCCAGCAGAGCAGAATCAGGGGGCGCGAATGAAGCTTTCTTT; CDR3 protein: CASRAESGGANEAFF
J gene: TRBJ1-1; D gene: TRBD1; clone size: once; V gene: TRBV5-1; CDR3 DNA: TGCGCCAGCAGCTTGGAAGGGACAGGGGGCAACACTGAAGCTTTCTTT; CDR3 protein: CASSLEGTGGNTEAFF
J gene: TRBJ1-4; D gene: TRBD1; clone size: -; V gene: TRBV7-9; CDR3 DNA: TGTGCCAGCAGCTTGCCCTCGGGACAGGGGGCGGCTAATGAAAAACTGTTTTTT; CDR3 protein: CASSLPSGQGAANEKLFF
J gene: TRBJ1-5; D gene: -; clone size: -; V gene: TRBV4-1; CDR3 DNA: TGCGCCAGCAGCTTACAGGGAGAAGTCAATCAGCCCCAGCATTTT; CDR3 protein: CASSLQGEVNQPQHF
J gene: TRBJ2-1; D gene: TRBD1; clone size: -; V gene: TRBV5-1; CDR3 DNA: TGCGCCAGCAGCCGACCGGGACAGGGGGCGGATAATGAGCAGTTCTTC; CDR3 protein: CASSRPGQGADNEQFF
J gene: TRBJ1-2; D gene: -; clone size: -; V gene: TRBV9; CDR3 DNA: TGTGCCAGCAGCGTTCCGGGCCCTCCTAACTATGGCTACACCTTC; CDR3 protein: CASSVPGPPNYGYTF
J gene: TRBJ2-5; D gene: -; clone size: few; V gene: TRBV25-1; CDR3 DNA: TGTGCCAGCAGGGGTACAGGGACGCAAGAGACCCAGTACTTC; CDR3 protein: CASRGTGTQETQYF
J gene: TRBJ2-1; D gene: -; clone size: few; V gene: TRBV7-2; CDR3 DNA: TGTGCCAGCAGCTCCTCTAGCTACAATGAGCAGTTCTTC; CDR3 protein: CASSSSSYNEQFF
J gene: TRBJ2-3; D gene: TRBD1; clone size: -; V gene: TRBV27; CDR3 DNA: TGTGCCAGCAGTCATTACAGGGGTCTCAGCACAGATACGCAGTATTTT; CDR3 protein: CASSHYRGLSTDTQYF
J gene: TRBJ1-2; D gene: -; clone size: -; V gene: TRBV30; CDR3 DNA: TGTGCCTGGAGCGCGGGGAACTATGGCTACACCTTC; CDR3 protein: CAWSAGNYGYTF
J gene: TRBJ1-4; D gene: -; clone size: once; V gene: TRBV30; CDR3 DNA: TGTGCCTGGTCCACGGGGGGAGGGTTTGGTGAAAAACTGTTTTTT; CDR3 protein: CAWSTGGGFGEKLFF
J gene: TRBJ1-1; D gene: TRBD1; clone size: once; V gene: TRBV29-1; CDR3 DNA: TGCAGCGTTGTACAGGGGATGAACGCTGAAGCTTTCTTT; CDR3 protein: CSVVQGMNAEAFF
J gene: TRBJ1-2; D gene: -; clone size: -; V gene: TRBV2; CDR3 DNA: TGTGCCACCTCGACAGATCTCTATGGCTACACCTTC; CDR3 protein: CATSTDLYGYTF
J gene: TRBJ2-3; D gene: -; clone size: -; V gene: TRBV6-5; CDR3 DNA: TGTGCCAGCAGTTACTCTCGTGGTTCTAGCACAGATACGCAGTATTTT; CDR3 protein: CASSYSRGSSTDTQYF
J gene: TRBJ2-3; D gene: TRBD2; clone size: -; V gene: TRBV4-3; CDR3 DNA: TGCGCCAGCAGCCAAGACACTAGCGGCACAGATACGCAGTATTTT; CDR3 protein: CASSQDTSGTDTQYF